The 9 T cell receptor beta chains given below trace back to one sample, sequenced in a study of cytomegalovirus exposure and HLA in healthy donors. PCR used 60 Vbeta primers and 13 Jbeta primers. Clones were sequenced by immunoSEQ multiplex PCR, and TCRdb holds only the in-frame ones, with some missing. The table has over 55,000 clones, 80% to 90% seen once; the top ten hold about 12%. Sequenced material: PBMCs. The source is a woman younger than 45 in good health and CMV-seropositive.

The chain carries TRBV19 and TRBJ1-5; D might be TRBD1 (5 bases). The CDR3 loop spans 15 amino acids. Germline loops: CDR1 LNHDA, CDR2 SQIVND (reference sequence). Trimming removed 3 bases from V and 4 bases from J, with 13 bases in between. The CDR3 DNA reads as TGTGCCAGTAGTATTTCGAGGCGGGGGAATCAGCCCCAGCATTTT. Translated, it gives CASSISRRGNQPQHF.

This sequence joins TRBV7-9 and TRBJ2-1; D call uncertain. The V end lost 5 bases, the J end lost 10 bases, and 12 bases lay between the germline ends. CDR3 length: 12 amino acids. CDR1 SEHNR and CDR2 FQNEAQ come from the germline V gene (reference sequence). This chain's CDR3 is CASSQSSREQFF. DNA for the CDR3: TGTGCCAGCAGCCAGTCCTCGCGGGAGCAGTTCTTC.

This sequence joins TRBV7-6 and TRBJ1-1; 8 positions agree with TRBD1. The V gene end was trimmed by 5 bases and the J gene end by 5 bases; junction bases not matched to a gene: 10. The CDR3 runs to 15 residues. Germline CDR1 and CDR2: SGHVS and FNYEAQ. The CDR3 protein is CASSPWTGLGTEAFF. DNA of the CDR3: TGTGCCAGCAGCCCCTGGACAGGGCTAGGGACTGAAGCTTTCTTT.

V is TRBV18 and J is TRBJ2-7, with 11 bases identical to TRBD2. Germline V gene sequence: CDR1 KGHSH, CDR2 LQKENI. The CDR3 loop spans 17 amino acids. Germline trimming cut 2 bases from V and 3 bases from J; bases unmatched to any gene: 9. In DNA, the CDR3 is TGTGCCAGCTCACCAGGGGCTAGCGGGAGGCCAAGCTACGAGCAGTACTTC. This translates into CASSPGASGRPSYEQYF.

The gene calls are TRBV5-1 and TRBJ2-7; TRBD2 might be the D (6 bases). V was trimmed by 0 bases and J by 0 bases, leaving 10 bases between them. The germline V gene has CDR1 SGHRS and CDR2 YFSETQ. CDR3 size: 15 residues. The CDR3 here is CASSLGAGRSYEQYF. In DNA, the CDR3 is TGCGCCAGCAGCTTGGGGGCGGGACGCTCCTACGAGCAGTACTTC.

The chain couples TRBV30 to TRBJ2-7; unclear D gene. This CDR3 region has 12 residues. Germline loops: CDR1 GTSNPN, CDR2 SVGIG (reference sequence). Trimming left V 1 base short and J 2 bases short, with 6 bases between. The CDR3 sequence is CAWSASTYEQYF. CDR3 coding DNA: TGTGCCTGGAGTGCATCCACCTACGAGCAGTACTTC.

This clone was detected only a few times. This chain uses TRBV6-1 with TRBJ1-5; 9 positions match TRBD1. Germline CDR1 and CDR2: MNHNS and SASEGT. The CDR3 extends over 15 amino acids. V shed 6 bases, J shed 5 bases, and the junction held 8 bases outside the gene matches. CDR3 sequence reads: CASSLAWTGDQPQHF. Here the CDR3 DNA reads TGTGCCAGCAGCCTAGCCTGGACAGGGGATCAGCCCCAGCATTTT.

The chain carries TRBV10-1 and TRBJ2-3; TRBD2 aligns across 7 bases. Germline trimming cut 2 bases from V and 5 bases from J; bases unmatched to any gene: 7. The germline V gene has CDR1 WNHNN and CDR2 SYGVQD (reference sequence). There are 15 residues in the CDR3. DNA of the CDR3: TGCGCCAGCAGTGAGACGGGAGGAGTCGAAGATACGCAGTATTTT. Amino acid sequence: CASSETGGVEDTQYF.

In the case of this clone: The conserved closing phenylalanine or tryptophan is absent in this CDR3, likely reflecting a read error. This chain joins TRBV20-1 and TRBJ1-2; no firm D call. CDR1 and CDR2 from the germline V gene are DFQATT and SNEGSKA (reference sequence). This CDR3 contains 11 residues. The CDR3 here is CGAQPNYGYTL. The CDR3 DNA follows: TGCGGAGCGCAACCCAACTATGGCTACACCCTC.